The 21 T cell receptor beta chains below were found in one sample sequenced in a study of post-analysis software for immune sequencing data. Researchers reported that TCR beta cDNA libraries carried unique molecular identifiers. TCRdb re-called the PCR reads with MiXCR, one entry per CDR3 protein. The table lists hundreds of thousands of distinct CDR3 sequences, about 40% of them singletons. General study results and limits: The five TRBV segments detected at higher frequency in patients than in controls included TRBV5-6, TRBV5-1 and TRBV20-1.

The antigens for these receptors are not known. Sequenced input: blood. These receptors came from a girl between 10 and 17 years old with multiple sclerosis.

The J gene is TRBJ1-5, the V gene TRBV19; D call uncertain. This CDR3 is built from 12 residues. The V gene lost 3 bases and the J gene lost 7 bases, with 7 bases spanning the gap. Per the germline V gene, CDR1 is LNHDA and CDR2 is SQIVND (reference sequence). In nucleotides, the CDR3 is TGTGCCAGTAGTATCCTTTACCAGCCCCAGCATTTT. Translated: CASSILYQPQHF.

V gene TRBV5-1 combines with J gene TRBJ1-2, with D perhaps TRBD1 (6 bases). In germline, CDR1 is SGHRS, CDR2 YFSETQ. There are 15 residues in the CDR3. V gave up 0 bases and J gave up 0 bases, with 9 bases separating them. CDR3 sequence (DNA): TGCGCCAGCAGCTTGGGGGACAACCCTAACTATGGCTACACCTTC. It translates to CASSLGDNPNYGYTF.

The chain combines TRBV10-3 with TRBJ2-1; TRBD1 matches 9 bases. Trimming cost V 2 bases and J 0 bases; bases outside gene matches: 2. The CDR3 is made up of 16 amino acids. Germline CDR1 ENHRY, CDR2 SYGVKD. The CDR3 sequence: CAISERGQGSYNEQFF. CDR3 sequence (DNA): TGTGCCATCAGTGAGAGGGGACAGGGCTCCTACAATGAGCAGTTCTTC.

V and J are TRBV4-1 and TRBJ1-2; 9 bases agree with TRBD1. The V segment lost 3 bases and the J segment 3 bases; nucleotides outside the gene matches: 8. CDR3 size: 16 residues. Germline V gene lookup returns CDR1 MGHRA and CDR2 YSYEKL. As DNA, the CDR3 is TGCGCCAGCAGCCATCTCCCGGGACAGGGAGACTATGGCTACACCTTC. Encoded protein: CASSHLPGQGDYGYTF.

The table lists this clonotype with a few counts. This chain uses TRBV6-6 with TRBJ1-2; D remains unclear. Germline V gene sequence: CDR1 MNHNY, CDR2 SVGAGI (reference sequence). Deletions cut 4 bases from V and 8 bases from J, with 14 bases between. CDR3 length: 13 amino acids. CDR3 sequence (DNA): TGTGCCAGCAGTTTCTGGAAAACGGACGGCTACACCTTC. Protein product: CASSFWKTDGYTF.

This clonotype was seen a handful of times. The gene calls are TRBV4-1 and TRBJ2-4; TRBD2 matches 7 bases. The J call may be faulty, since TRBJ2-5 better matches the DNA end. This CDR3 is 17 amino acids long. CDR1 is MGHRA and CDR2 is YSYEKL in the germline V gene. The CDR3 bases are TGCGCCAGCAGCCAGGCTCGTCGGGGGGAAAAACAAGAGACCCAGTACTTC. Translated, it gives CASSQARRGEKQETQYF.

The rearrangement uses TRBV10-3 and TRBJ2-1; possibly TRBD2 for D (6 bases). The V and J ends lost 0 bases and 12 bases respectively, with 9 bases between them. The germline gives CDR1 ENHRY, CDR2 SYGVKD. This CDR3 has 12 amino acids. The CDR3 sequence: CAISESTSRQFF. CDR3 sequence (DNA): TGTGCCATCAGTGAGTCGACTAGTCGGCAGTTCTTC.

The chain is built from TRBV5-6 and TRBJ2-1, with TRBD1 identical over 7 bases. J was trimmed by 3 bases and V by 4 bases; bases with no gene match: 4. Germline CDR1 SGHDT, CDR2 YYEEEE. The CDR3 runs to 14 residues. The DNA of the CDR3 is TGTGCCAGCAGCCCCTGGGACAGCTACAATGAGCAGTTCTTC. Its protein is CASSPWDSYNEQFF.

This clonotype was counted a few times. The rearrangement links TRBV20-1 to TRBJ2-7, with TRBD1 matching 8 bases. Germline CDR1 DFQATT, CDR2 SNEGSKA (reference sequence). The V segment lost 6 bases and the J segment 1 base; nucleotides outside the gene matches: 8. The CDR3 loop spans 14 amino acids. The DNA of the CDR3 is TGCAGTGCCCGGAGACAGGGGACGTCCTACGAGCAGTACTTC. Its protein product is CSARRQGTSYEQYF.

The chain uses TRBV29-1 and TRBJ2-7, with 7 nucleotides matching TRBD1. The ends lost 4 bases at V and 11 bases at J; junction bases unmatched: 11. CDR3 length: 12 amino acids. The V gene's germline CDR1 is SQVTM and CDR2 ANQGSEA. The CDR3 nucleotides are TGCAGCGTTGGGTGGCAGGGGGTTAAGGAGTACTTC. Protein: CSVGWQGVKEYF.

The J gene is TRBJ1-1, the V gene TRBV7-9; a possible D gene is TRBD1 (6 bases). Germline V gene lookup returns CDR1 SEHNR and CDR2 FQNEAQ (reference sequence). V dropped 0 bases and J dropped 7 bases, with 12 bases sitting between them. The CDR3 length is 14 residues. CDR3 sequence reads: CASSLAYRESEAFF. The CDR3 region has the DNA TGTGCCAGCAGCTTAGCCTACAGGGAGAGTGAAGCTTTCTTT.

There are a few counts of this clonotype. This chain links TRBV5-1 with TRBJ2-5; 11 bases are shared with TRBD2. Germline V gene sequence: CDR1 SGHRS, CDR2 YFSETQ. The CDR3 covers 15 residues. J was trimmed by 6 bases and V by 5 bases; bases with no gene match: 9. The CDR3 bases are TGCGCCAGCAGGCTGACCGCTAGCGGGGGGCAGACCCAGTACTTC. Translated, it gives CASRLTASGGQTQYF.

The chain carries TRBV7-8 and TRBJ1-6, with D hard to call. The CDR3 consists of 15 residues. The V and J ends lost 3 bases and 5 bases respectively, with 11 bases between them. CDR1 is SGHVS and CDR2 is FQNEAQ in the germline V gene. CDR3 region: CASSFSAPDNSPLHF. CDR3 coding DNA: TGTGCCAGCAGCTTTTCCGCTCCGGATAATTCACCCCTCCACTTT.

This clonotype was seen a single time. The chain links TRBV12-3 or TRBV12-4 to TRBJ2-5, with TRBD2 matching over 7 bases. This CDR3 comprises 13 residues. V trimming: 6 bases; J trimming: 4 bases; junction bases outside the gene matches: 5. The CDR3 DNA follows: TGTGCCAGCAGCGCCGGGGGGTTAGAGACCCAGTACTTC. Translating gives CASSAGGLETQYF.

The chain carries TRBV2 and TRBJ2-3, with TRBD1 identical over 7 bases. The germline V gene encodes CDR1 SNHLY and CDR2 FYNNEI. V trimming: 11 bases; J trimming: 3 bases; junction bases outside the gene matches: 11. The CDR3 sequence is 14 residues long. The DNA for the CDR3 is TGTGCCGTAGAGACAGGGCGTCGAACAGATACGCAGTATTTT. Translation: CAVETGRRTDTQYF.

V gene TRBV6-4 combines with J gene TRBJ2-1, with TRBD1 matching over 9 bases. J lost 3 bases, V lost 4 bases, and 4 bases had no gene match. The CDR3 contains 15 residues. Germline V gene sequence: CDR1 MRHNA, CDR2 SNTAGT. The CDR3 loop is CASSGSTGGYNEQFF. The CDR3 coding sequence is TGTGCCAGCAGTGGCTCGACAGGGGGCTACAATGAGCAGTTCTTC.

CDR3 sequence reads: CASSPGWRKNTEAFF. The CDR3 DNA sequence: TGTGCCAGCAGTCCCGGCTGGCGGAAGAACACTGAAGCTTTCTTT. V is TRBV12-3 or TRBV12-4 and J is TRBJ1-1, with D hard to call. The V and J ends lost 5 bases and 1 base respectively, with 14 bases between them. This CDR3 is built from 15 residues.

The V call is TRBV12-3 or TRBV12-4, the J call TRBJ1-5, with 7 bases lining up with TRBD1. V lost 3 bases to trimming and J lost 7 bases; unmatched junction nucleotides: 3. The CDR3 spans 13 residues. The CDR3 reads CASSFQGDQPQHF. The CDR3 DNA reads as TGTGCCAGCAGTTTCCAGGGGGACCAGCCCCAGCATTTT.

V and J are TRBV7-9 and TRBJ2-1; 9 bases align to TRBD1. Germline V gene lookup returns CDR1 SEHNR and CDR2 FQNEAQ (reference sequence). This CDR3 spans 16 amino acids. The ends lost 0 bases at V and 4 bases at J; junction bases unmatched: 4. CDR3: CASSLARQGGYNEQFF. The CDR3, as DNA: TGTGCCAGCAGCTTAGCCCGACAGGGGGGATACAATGAGCAGTTCTTC.

The genes are TRBV29-1 and TRBJ2-7, with D perhaps TRBD1 (6 bases). The germline V gene has CDR1 SQVTM and CDR2 ANQGSEA. The CDR3 runs 12 residues. Between the trimmed V and J ends, which lost 3 bases and 3 bases, there was a span of 9 bases. Here the CDR3 reads CSVDAGDYEQYF. The CDR3 region has the DNA TGCAGCGTTGATGCAGGGGACTACGAGCAGTACTTC.

J is TRBJ2-2 and V is TRBV12-3 or TRBV12-4; tentative D call: TRBD2 (6 bases). CDR3 length: 16 amino acids. V dropped 2 bases and J dropped 7 bases, with 17 bases sitting between them. CDR3 in amino acids: CASSLPFGGVGGELFF. The CDR3 nucleotides read TGTGCCAGCAGTTTACCCTTCGGAGGGGTGGGCGGGGAGCTGTTTTTT.